This TCR beta chain was identified during a study of T cell responses to AZD1222 COVID-19 vaccine. Sequencing used immunoSEQ multiplex PCR; TCRdb keeps in-frame clones, though not all of them. The sample holds 100,000 to 150,000 clones, approximately 88% seen once. A few counts support this clone. The CDR3 covers 16 residues. The V segment lost 2 bases and the J segment 3 bases; nucleotides outside the gene matches: 5. The germline V gene encodes CDR1 SEHNR and CDR2 FQNEAQ (reference sequence). The sample consisted of peripheral blood, taken on day 0 of AZD1222 vaccination. The V gene is TRBV7-9, the J gene TRBJ2-1; 9 bases are a match to TRBD2. The TCR comes from an adult in good health. The CDR3 DNA sequence: TGTGCCAGCAGCTTAATGGGACTAGCTAACTACAATGAGCAGTTCTTC. Encoded protein: CASSLMGLANYNEQFF.